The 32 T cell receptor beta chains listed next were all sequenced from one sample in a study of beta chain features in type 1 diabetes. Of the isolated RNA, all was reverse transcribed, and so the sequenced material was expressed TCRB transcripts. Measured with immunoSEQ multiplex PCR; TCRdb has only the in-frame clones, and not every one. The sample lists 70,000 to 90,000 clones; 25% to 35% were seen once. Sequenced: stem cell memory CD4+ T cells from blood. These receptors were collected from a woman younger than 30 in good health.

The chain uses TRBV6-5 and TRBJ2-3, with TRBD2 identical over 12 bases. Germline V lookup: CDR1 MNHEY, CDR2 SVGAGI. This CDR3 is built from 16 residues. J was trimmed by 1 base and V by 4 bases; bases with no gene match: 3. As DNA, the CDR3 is TGTGCCAGCAGTTCTCTAGCGGGGGGGGGCACAGATACGCAGTATTTT. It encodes CASSSLAGGGTDTQYF.

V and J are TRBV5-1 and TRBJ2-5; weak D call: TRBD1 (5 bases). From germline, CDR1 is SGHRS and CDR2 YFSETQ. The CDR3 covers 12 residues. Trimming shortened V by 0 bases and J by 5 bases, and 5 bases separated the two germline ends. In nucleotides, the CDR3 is TGCGCCAGCAGCTTGGCAGGGGAGACCCAGTACTTC. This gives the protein CASSLAGETQYF.

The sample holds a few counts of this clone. The CDR3 coding sequence is TGCGCCAGCAGCCGGAGGACAGGGGGCGCGGTCGGGGAGCTGTTTTTT. It encodes CASSRRTGGAVGELFF. The V gene is TRBV5-1, the J gene TRBJ2-2; 11 nucleotides agree with TRBD1. The CDR3 loop spans 16 amino acids. The ends lost 4 bases at V and 7 bases at J; junction bases unmatched: 9. From germline, CDR1 is SGHRS and CDR2 YFSETQ.

CDR3 DNA sequence: TGTGCCAGCTCACGAGACAACCGTAACTATGGCTACACCTTC. Translated: CASSRDNRNYGYTF. The rearrangement uses TRBV18 and TRBJ1-2; D is uncertain. The germline gives CDR1 KGHSH, CDR2 LQKENI. Trimming cost V 4 bases and J 1 base, with 10 bases left between them. This CDR3 is 14 amino acids long.

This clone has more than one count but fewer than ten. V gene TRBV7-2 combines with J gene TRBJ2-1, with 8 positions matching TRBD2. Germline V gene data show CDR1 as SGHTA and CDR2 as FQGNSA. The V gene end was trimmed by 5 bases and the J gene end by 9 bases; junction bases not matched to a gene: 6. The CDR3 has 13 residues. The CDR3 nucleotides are TGTGCCAGCAGCGCGGCGGGGGGTTCTGAGCAGTTCTTC. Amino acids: CASSAAGGSEQFF.

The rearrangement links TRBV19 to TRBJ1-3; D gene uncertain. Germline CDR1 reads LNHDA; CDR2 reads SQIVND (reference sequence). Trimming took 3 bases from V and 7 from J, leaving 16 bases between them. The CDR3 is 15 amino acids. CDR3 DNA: TGTGCCAGTAGTATTTTCCCCCCCACGCGGAACACCATATATTTT. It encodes CASSIFPPTRNTIYF.

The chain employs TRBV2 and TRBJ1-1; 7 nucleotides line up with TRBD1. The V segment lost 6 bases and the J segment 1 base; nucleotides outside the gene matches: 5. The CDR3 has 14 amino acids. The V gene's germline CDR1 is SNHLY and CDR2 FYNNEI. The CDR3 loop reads CASSRQGQNTEAFF. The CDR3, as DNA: TGTGCCAGCAGCCGACAGGGACAGAACACTGAAGCTTTCTTT.

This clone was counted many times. DNA of the CDR3: TGCGCCAGCAGCGTACCCGGGACAGGGGATGAGCAGTTCTTC. Protein: CASSVPGTGDEQFF. This chain connects TRBV5-1 to TRBJ2-1; 10 bases line up with TRBD1. The trim removed 4 bases at V and 8 bases at J, leaving 6 bases unmatched. This CDR3 region has 14 residues. Germline CDR1 is SGHRS and CDR2 is YFSETQ.

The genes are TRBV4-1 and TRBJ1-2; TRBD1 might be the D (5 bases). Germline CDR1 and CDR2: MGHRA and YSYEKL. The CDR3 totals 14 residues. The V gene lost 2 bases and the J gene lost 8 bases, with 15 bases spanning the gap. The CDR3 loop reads CASSQTQGWKGYTF. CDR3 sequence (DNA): TGCGCCAGCAGCCAAACTCAGGGTTGGAAGGGCTACACCTTC.

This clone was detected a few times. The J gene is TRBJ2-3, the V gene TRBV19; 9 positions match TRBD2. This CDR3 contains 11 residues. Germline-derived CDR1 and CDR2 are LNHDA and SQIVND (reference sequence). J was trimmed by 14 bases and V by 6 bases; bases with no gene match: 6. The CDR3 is CASRQGTSWYF. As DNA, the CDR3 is TGTGCCAGTAGACAGGGGACTAGCTGGTATTTT.

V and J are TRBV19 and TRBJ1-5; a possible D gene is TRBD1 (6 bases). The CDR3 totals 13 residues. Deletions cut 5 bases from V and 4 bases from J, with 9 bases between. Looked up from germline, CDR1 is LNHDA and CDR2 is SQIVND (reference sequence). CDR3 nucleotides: TGTGCCAGTAGTCCCCAGGGGAATCAGCCCCAGCATTTT. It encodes CASSPQGNQPQHF.

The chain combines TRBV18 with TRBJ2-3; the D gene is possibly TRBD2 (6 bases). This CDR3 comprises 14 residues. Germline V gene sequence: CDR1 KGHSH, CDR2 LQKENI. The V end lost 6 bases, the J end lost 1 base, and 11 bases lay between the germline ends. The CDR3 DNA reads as TGTGCCAGCTCCCCGGGGGTGGGCACAGATACGCAGTATTTT. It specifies CASSPGVGTDTQYF.

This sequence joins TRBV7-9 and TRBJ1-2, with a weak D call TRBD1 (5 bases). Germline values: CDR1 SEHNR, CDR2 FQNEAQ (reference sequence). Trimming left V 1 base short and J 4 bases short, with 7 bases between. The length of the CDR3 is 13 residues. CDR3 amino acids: CASSLGQFYGYTF. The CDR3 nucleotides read TGTGCCAGCAGCTTAGGACAGTTCTATGGCTACACCTTC.

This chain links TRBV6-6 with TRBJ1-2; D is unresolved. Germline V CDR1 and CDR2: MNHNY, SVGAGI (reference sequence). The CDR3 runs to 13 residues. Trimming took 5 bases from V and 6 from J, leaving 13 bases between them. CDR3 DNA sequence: TGTGCCAGCAGTAAACCCCCGGGAAATGGCTACACCTTC. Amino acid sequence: CASSKPPGNGYTF.

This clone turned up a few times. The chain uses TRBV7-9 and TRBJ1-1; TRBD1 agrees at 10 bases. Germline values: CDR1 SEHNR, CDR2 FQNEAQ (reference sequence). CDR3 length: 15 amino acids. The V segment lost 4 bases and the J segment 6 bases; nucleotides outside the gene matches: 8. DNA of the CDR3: TGTGCCAGCAGCTCCTACGGGACAGGGGCGGCTGAAGCTTTCTTT. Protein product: CASSSYGTGAAEAFF. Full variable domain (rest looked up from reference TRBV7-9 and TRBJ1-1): DTGVSQNPRHKITKRGQNVTFRCDPISEHNRLYWYRQTLGQGPEFLTYFQNEAQLEKSRLLSDRFSAERPKGSFSTLEIQRTEQGDSAMYLCASSSYGTGAAEAFFGQGTRLTVV.

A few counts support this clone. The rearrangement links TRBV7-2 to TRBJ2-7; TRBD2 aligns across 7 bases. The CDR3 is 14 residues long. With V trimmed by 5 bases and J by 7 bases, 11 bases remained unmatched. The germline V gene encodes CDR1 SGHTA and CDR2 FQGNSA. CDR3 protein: CASSPRVAGGEQYF. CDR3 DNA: TGTGCCAGCAGCCCGAGGGTAGCGGGCGGGGAGCAGTACTTC.

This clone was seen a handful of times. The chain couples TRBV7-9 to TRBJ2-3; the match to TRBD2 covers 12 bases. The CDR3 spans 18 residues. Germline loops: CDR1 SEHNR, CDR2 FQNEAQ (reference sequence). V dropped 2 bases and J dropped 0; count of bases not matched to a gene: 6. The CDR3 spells CASSLTKTSGRSTDTQYF. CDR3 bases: TGTGCCAGCAGCTTAACTAAGACTAGCGGGAGAAGCACAGATACGCAGTATTTT.

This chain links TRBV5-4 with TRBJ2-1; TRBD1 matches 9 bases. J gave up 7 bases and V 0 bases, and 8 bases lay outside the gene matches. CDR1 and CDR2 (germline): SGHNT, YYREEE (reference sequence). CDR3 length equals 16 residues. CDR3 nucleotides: TGTGCCAGCAGCTTGGGGGTCGGGACAGGGAGTAATGAGCAGTTCTTC. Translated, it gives CASSLGVGTGSNEQFF.

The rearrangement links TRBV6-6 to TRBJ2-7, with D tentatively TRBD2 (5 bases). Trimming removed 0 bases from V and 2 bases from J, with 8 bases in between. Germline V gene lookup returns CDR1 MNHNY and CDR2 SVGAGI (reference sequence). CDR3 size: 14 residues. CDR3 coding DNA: TGTGCCAGCAGTTACTCTGAGGGAGCCTACGAGCAGTACTTC. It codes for CASSYSEGAYEQYF.

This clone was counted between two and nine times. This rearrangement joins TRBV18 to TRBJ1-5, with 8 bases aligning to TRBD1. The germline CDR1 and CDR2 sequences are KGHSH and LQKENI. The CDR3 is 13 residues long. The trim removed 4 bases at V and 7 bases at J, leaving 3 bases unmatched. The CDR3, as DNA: TGTGCCAGCTCACAGGACAGGGAACAGCCCCAGCATTTT. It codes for CASSQDREQPQHF.

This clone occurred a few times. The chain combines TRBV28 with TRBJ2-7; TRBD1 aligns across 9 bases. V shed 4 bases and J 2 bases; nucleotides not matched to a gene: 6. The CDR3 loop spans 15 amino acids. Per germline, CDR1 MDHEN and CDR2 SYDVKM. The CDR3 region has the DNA TGTGCCAGCAGTTCACCGGGACAGGGAACCTACGAGCAGTACTTC. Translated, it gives CASSSPGQGTYEQYF.

The CDR3 sequence: CASNTYRETQYF. Here the CDR3 DNA reads TGTGCCTCCAACACTTACAGGGAGACCCAGTACTTC. This chain links TRBV30 with TRBJ2-5, with a weak D call TRBD1 (5 bases). This CDR3 region has 12 residues. The germline CDR1 and CDR2 sequences are GTSNPN and SVGIG (reference sequence). The V end was cut by 7 bases, the J end by 5 bases, with 14 bases between.

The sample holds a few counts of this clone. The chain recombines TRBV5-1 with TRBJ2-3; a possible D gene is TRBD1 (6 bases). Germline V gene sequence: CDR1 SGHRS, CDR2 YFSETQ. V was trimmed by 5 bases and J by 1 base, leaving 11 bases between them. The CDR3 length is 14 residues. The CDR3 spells CASRQGPRTDTQYF. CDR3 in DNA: TGCGCCAGCAGGCAGGGGCCCCGCACAGATACGCAGTATTTT.

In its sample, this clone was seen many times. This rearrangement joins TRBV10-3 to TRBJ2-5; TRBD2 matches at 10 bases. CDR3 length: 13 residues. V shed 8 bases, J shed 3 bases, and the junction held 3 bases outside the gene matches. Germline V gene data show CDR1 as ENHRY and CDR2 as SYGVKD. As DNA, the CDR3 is TGTGCCATCGGGCTAGCGGGGGAAGAGACCCAGTACTTC. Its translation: CAIGLAGEETQYF.

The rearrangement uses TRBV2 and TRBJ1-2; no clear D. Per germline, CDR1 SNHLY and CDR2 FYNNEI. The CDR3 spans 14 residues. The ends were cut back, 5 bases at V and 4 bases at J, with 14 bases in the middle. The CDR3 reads CASSKATLGYGYTF. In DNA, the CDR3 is TGTGCCAGCAGTAAGGCGACCCTAGGCTATGGCTACACCTTC.

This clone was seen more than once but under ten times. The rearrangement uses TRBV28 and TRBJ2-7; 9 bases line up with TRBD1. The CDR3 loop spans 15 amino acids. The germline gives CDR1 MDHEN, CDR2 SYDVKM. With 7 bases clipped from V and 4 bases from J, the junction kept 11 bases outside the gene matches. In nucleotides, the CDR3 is TGTGCCAGCAATCCCGGGGGGACAGGGAAATACGAGCAGTACTTC. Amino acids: CASNPGGTGKYEQYF.

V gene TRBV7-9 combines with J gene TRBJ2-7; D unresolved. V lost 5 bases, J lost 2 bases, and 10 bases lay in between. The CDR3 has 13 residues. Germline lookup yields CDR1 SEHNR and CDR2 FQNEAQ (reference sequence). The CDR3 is CASSKDIAYEQYF. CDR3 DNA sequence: TGTGCCAGCAGCAAAGACATCGCCTACGAGCAGTACTTC.

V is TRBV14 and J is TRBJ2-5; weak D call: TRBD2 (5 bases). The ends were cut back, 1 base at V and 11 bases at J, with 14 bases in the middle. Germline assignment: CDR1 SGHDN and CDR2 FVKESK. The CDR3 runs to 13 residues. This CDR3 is CASSQGPLGEQYF. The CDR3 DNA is TGTGCCAGCAGCCAAGGACCTCTCGGGGAGCAGTACTTC.

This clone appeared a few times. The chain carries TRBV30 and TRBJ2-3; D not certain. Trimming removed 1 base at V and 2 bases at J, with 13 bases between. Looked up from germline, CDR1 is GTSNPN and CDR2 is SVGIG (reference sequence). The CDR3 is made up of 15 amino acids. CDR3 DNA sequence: TGTGCCTGGAGTGATGGCCCGAGCGACACAGATACGCAGTATTTT. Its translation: CAWSDGPSDTDTQYF.

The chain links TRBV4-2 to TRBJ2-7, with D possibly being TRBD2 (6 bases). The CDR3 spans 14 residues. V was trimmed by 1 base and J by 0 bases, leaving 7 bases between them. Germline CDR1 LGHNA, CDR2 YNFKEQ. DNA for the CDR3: TGTGCCAGCAGCCAAGGGAGGGACTCCTACGAGCAGTACTTC. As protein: CASSQGRDSYEQYF.

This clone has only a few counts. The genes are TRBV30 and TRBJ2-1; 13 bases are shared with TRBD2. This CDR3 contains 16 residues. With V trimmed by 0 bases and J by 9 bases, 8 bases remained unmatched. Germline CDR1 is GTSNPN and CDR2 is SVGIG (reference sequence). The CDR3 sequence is CAWSVLDTSGGGEQFF. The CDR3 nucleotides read TGTGCCTGGAGTGTACTAGATACTAGCGGGGGGGGTGAGCAGTTCTTC.

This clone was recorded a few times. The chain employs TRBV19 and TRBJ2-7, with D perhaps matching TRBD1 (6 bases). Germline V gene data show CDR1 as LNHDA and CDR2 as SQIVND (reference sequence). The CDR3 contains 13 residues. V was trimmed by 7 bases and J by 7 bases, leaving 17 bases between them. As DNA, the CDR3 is TGTGCCAGTACCTCTTTCGGACAGCAAGAGCAGTACTTC. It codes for CASTSFGQQEQYF.